The 30 T cell receptor beta chains below come from one sample, sequenced in a study of cytomegalovirus exposure and HLA in healthy donors. Libraries were prepared by immunoSEQ multiplex PCR; TCRdb keeps only in-frame clonotypes and omits some of them. The sample has 180,000 or so clones, approximately 86% seen once. Sequenced: PBMCs. The source of these receptors is a man aged 25-40 years in good health and CMV-seropositive.

This chain connects TRBV20-1 to TRBJ2-2, with D uncertain. Germline CDR1 and CDR2: DFQATT and SNEGSKA (reference sequence). The germline V and J ends were trimmed by 7 bases and 6 bases, with 9 bases remaining between them. The CDR3 is 11 residues long. CDR3 residues: CSDQCPGELFF. Here the CDR3 DNA reads TGCAGTGATCAATGCCCCGGGGAGCTGTTTTTT.

This chain links TRBV25-1 with TRBJ2-3; 8 bases map to TRBD2. This CDR3 spans 15 amino acids. V trimming: 3 bases; J trimming: 2 bases; junction bases outside the gene matches: 4. From germline, CDR1 is MGHDK and CDR2 SYGVNS. The CDR3 region has the DNA TGTGCCAGCAGTGATAGCGGGAAGTCCACAGATACGCAGTATTTT. As protein: CASSDSGKSTDTQYF.

The genes are TRBV27 and TRBJ2-7; no firm D call. From germline, CDR1 is MNHEY and CDR2 SMNVEV (reference sequence). Trimming shortened V by 3 bases and J by 1 base, and 10 bases separated the two germline ends. This CDR3 region has 14 residues. CDR3 amino acids: CASSFLGRSYEQYF. In DNA, the CDR3 is TGTGCCAGCAGTTTTCTAGGACGATCCTACGAGCAGTACTTC.

The V call is TRBV29-1, the J call TRBJ1-1; D gene ambiguous. Trimming cost V 7 bases and J 0 bases, with 12 bases left between them. The CDR3 totals 13 residues. Germline CDR1 SQVTM, CDR2 ANQGSEA. CDR3 coding DNA: TGCAGCGCTCTCCGAAATCTGAACACTGAAGCTTTCTTT. The encoded protein is CSALRNLNTEAFF.

This chain links TRBV5-6 with TRBJ2-7; tentative D call: TRBD1 (6 bases). Germline values: CDR1 SGHDT, CDR2 YYEEEE. V lost 0 bases and J 3 bases, leaving 7 bases between the germline ends. The length of the CDR3 is 13 residues. The CDR3: CASSLGQDYEQYF. CDR3 DNA sequence: TGTGCCAGCAGCTTGGGACAGGACTACGAGCAGTACTTC.

The gene calls are TRBV25-1 and TRBJ2-6, with D uncertain. The V end was cut by 5 bases, the J end by 0 bases, with 5 bases between. This CDR3 comprises 14 residues. Looked up from germline, CDR1 is MGHDK and CDR2 is SYGVNS. CDR3 in amino acids: CASSTASGANVLTF. The CDR3 bases are TGTGCCAGCAGTACAGCCTCTGGGGCCAACGTCCTGACTTTC. The full variable domain, completed using reference TRBV25-1 and TRBJ2-6, is EADIYQTPRYLVIGTGKKITLECSQTMGHDKMYWYQQDPGMELHLIHYSYGVNSTEKGDLSSESTVSRIRTEHFPLTLESARPSHTSQYLCASSTASGANVLTFGAGSRLTVL.

The chain employs TRBV7-9 and TRBJ2-7, with D perhaps matching TRBD2 (5 bases). Germline assignment: CDR1 SEHNR and CDR2 FQNEAQ (reference sequence). CDR3 length: 13 amino acids. V dropped 6 bases and J dropped 9 bases, with 18 bases sitting between them. The CDR3 DNA sequence: TGTGCCAGCAGTGCCCCAGGAGGTTTGGTGCAGTACTTC. Its protein product is CASSAPGGLVQYF.

This chain links TRBV9 with TRBJ2-3; D might be TRBD2 (5 bases). Trimming removed 0 bases from V and 2 bases from J, with 10 bases in between. CDR1 and CDR2 (germline): SGDLS, YYNGEE. The CDR3 extends over 15 amino acids. The CDR3 nucleotides read TGTGCCAGCAGCGTAGAGAGCGGCCTCACAGATACGCAGTATTTT. As protein: CASSVESGLTDTQYF. Combining the CDR3 with reference TRBV9 and TRBJ2-3 gives the whole variable domain DSGVTQTPKHLITATGQRVTLRCSPRSGDLSVYWYQQSLDQGLQFLIQYYNGEERAKGNILERFSAQQFPDLHSELNLSSLELGDSALYFCASSVESGLTDTQYFGPGTRLTVL.

The chain employs TRBV2 and TRBJ2-3; maybe TRBD2 (5 bases). V lost 2 bases and J 1 base, leaving 13 bases between the germline ends. The germline CDR1 and CDR2 sequences are SNHLY and FYNNEI. This CDR3 spans 16 amino acids. CDR3 nucleotide sequence: TGTGCCAGCAGTGAAACAGCGCGGGTGGGCACAGATACGCAGTATTTT. This codes for CASSETARVGTDTQYF.

The chain has TRBV7-2 and TRBJ2-1; tentatively, D is TRBD1 (5 bases). The CDR3 covers 16 residues. V shed 3 bases and J shed 5 bases, with 17 bases lying between them. Germline V lookup: CDR1 SGHTA, CDR2 FQGNSA. Here the CDR3 reads CASSFPQGTTNNEQFF. The CDR3 DNA follows: TGTGCCAGCAGCTTCCCTCAGGGTACCACCAACAATGAGCAGTTCTTC.

The CDR3 bases are TGTGCCAGCAGCTTAGATCCCGGGGGGCTAGGGAACACTGAAGCTTTCTTT. Its translation: CASSLDPGGLGNTEAFF. The rearrangement links TRBV11-3 to TRBJ1-1; D might be TRBD1 (6 bases). The CDR3 has 17 amino acids. Per the germline V gene, CDR1 is SGHNT and CDR2 is YENEEA. Trimming shortened V by 0 bases and J by 1 base, and 15 bases separated the two germline ends.

This rearrangement joins TRBV2 to TRBJ2-3, with 8 bases that match TRBD1. CDR1 is SNHLY and CDR2 is FYNNEI in the germline V gene. V trimming: 4 bases; J trimming: 2 bases; junction bases outside the gene matches: 8. The CDR3 consists of 16 residues. As DNA, the CDR3 is TGTGCCAGCAGTGGGGACAGGAACTCTTACACAGATACGCAGTATTTT. Protein product: CASSGDRNSYTDTQYF.

The chain has TRBV5-1 and TRBJ2-7; D unresolved. V lost 2 bases to trimming and J lost 0 bases, with 12 bases between them. The germline V gene encodes CDR1 SGHRS and CDR2 YFSETQ. CDR3 length equals 15 residues. Here the CDR3 reads CASSFGRPNSYEQYF. In DNA form, the CDR3 reads TGCGCCAGCAGCTTTGGACGCCCAAACTCCTACGAGCAGTACTTC.

This chain uses TRBV7-2 with TRBJ1-2; the match to TRBD1 covers 9 bases. J was trimmed by 6 bases and V by 6 bases; bases with no gene match: 11. The CDR3 runs 15 residues. Looked up from germline, CDR1 is SGHTA and CDR2 is FQGNSA. The CDR3 loop reads CASREQGAVTHGYTF. The DNA for the CDR3 is TGTGCCAGCAGGGAACAGGGGGCCGTAACCCATGGCTACACCTTC.

CDR3 residues: CASSFQSSHEQYF. The DNA of the CDR3 is TGTGCCAGCAGCTTTCAAAGTAGCCACGAGCAGTACTTC. The chain recombines TRBV7-9 with TRBJ2-7; D unclear. CDR1 and CDR2 from the germline V gene are SEHNR and FQNEAQ (reference sequence). CDR3 length: 13 amino acids. Trimming cost V 3 bases and J 5 bases, with 11 bases left between them.

The rearrangement links TRBV30 to TRBJ1-2; D uncertain. V gave up 7 bases and J gave up 2 bases, with 5 bases separating them. Germline loops: CDR1 GTSNPN, CDR2 SVGIG (reference sequence). The CDR3 is made up of 10 amino acids. The chain's CDR3 is CAYRNYGYTF. In DNA form, the CDR3 reads TGTGCCTACAGAAACTATGGCTACACCTTC.

The chain uses TRBV7-3 and TRBJ2-7, with 9 bases that match TRBD2. J lost 3 bases, V lost 2 bases, and 5 bases had no gene match. This CDR3 has 15 residues. The V gene's germline CDR1 is SGHTA and CDR2 FQGTGA. CDR3 amino acids: CASSLGLAGNYEQYF. The CDR3 nucleotides read TGTGCCAGCAGCTTAGGCCTAGCGGGAAACTACGAGCAGTACTTC.

J is TRBJ2-5 and V is TRBV7-2, with 10 bases identical to TRBD2. J lost 9 bases, V lost 5 bases, and 12 bases had no gene match. CDR1 SGHTA and CDR2 FQGNSA come from the germline V gene. The CDR3 length is 15 residues. The CDR3 loop reads CASSPRTSGTGAQYF. CDR3 sequence (DNA): TGTGCCAGCAGCCCGCGGACTAGCGGAACCGGGGCCCAGTACTTC.

The chain joins TRBV4-3 to TRBJ2-3; either TRBD1 or TRBD2 may supply D (6 bases each). The CDR3 consists of 17 residues. V gave up 0 bases and J gave up 3 bases, with 16 bases separating them. Germline assignment: CDR1 LGHNA and CDR2 YSLEER. Written as DNA, the CDR3 is TGCGCCAGCAGCCAAGATCGGAGTGGGGGGCTGACAGATACGCAGTATTTT. It translates to CASSQDRSGGLTDTQYF.

This chain joins TRBV5-1 and TRBJ2-6; D might be TRBD2 (6 bases). Germline lookup yields CDR1 SGHRS and CDR2 YFSETQ. Trimming shortened V by 4 bases and J by 7 bases, and 9 bases separated the two germline ends. The CDR3 totals 13 residues. The CDR3 DNA sequence: TGCGCCAGCAGCGCTGCGGGAGCCAACGTCCTGACTTTC. As protein: CASSAAGANVLTF. The full variable domain, in which reference TRBV5-1 and TRBJ2-6 provide the parts outside the CDR3, is KAGVTQTPRYLIKTRGQQVTLSCSPISGHRSVSWYQQTPGQGLQFLFEYFSETQRNKGNFPGRFSGRQFSNSRSEMNVSTLELGDSALYLCASSAAGANVLTFGAGSRLTVL.

The chain links TRBV9 to TRBJ2-5; tentatively, D is TRBD1 (6 bases). Germline V lookup: CDR1 SGDLS, CDR2 YYNGEE. This CDR3 contains 15 residues. Trimming took off 0 bases at V and 2 bases at J, with 11 bases between the two ends. The CDR3 reads CASSVGTAHQETQYF. As DNA, the CDR3 is TGTGCCAGCAGCGTAGGGACAGCCCATCAAGAGACCCAGTACTTC.

The V and J genes are TRBV2 and TRBJ2-1; D unresolved. Germline assignment: CDR1 SNHLY and CDR2 FYNNEI. Trimming pared 7 bases from V and 5 bases from J, leaving 15 bases between. The CDR3 covers 14 residues. The CDR3 DNA reads as TGTGCCAGCACCCCCAGCTCCGTTAACAATGAGCAGTTCTTC. Encoded protein: CASTPSSVNNEQFF.

The chain links TRBV2 to TRBJ2-3; 11 bases align to TRBD1. This CDR3 comprises 14 residues. The J segment lost 3 bases and the V segment lost 8 bases, leaving 4 bases of the junction unmatched. From germline, CDR1 is SNHLY and CDR2 FYNNEI. CDR3 coding DNA: TGTGCCAGCCACCGGGACAGGGGGACAGATACGCAGTATTTT. It translates to CASHRDRGTDTQYF.

The chain uses TRBV6-4 and TRBJ2-1; 8 nucleotides match TRBD2. From germline, CDR1 is MRHNA and CDR2 SNTAGT. Losses at the gene ends were 1 base for V and 12 bases for J; bases not matched to a gene: 8. The CDR3 spans 14 residues. The CDR3 nucleotides read TGTGCCAGCAGTGACTGGGGAGCGGGGGTGGGGCAGTTCTTC. As protein: CASSDWGAGVGQFF.

The rearrangement joins TRBV6-5 to TRBJ1-1; possibly TRBD1 for D (5 bases). CDR1 is MNHEY, CDR2 SVGAGI, per germline. The CDR3 contains 16 residues. V lost 2 bases and J lost 1, with 14 bases in between. CDR3 in amino acids: CASSYLLTAPNTEAFF. The CDR3 DNA reads as TGTGCCAGCAGTTACCTCCTGACAGCTCCGAACACTGAAGCTTTCTTT.

V is TRBV5-1 and J is TRBJ1-3; D not resolved. From germline, CDR1 is SGHRS and CDR2 YFSETQ. The CDR3 is made up of 16 amino acids. Trimming cost V 1 base and J 0 bases, with 11 bases left between them. The CDR3 nucleotides are TGCGCCAGCAGCTTGCCCCTGGACGGCTCTGGAAACACCATATATTTT. Protein: CASSLPLDGSGNTIYF.

As for this clone: The same CDR3 arises from other DNA sequences in this sample as well. This chain joins TRBV9 and TRBJ2-7; D is uncertain. CDR3 length: 14 residues. V was trimmed by 0 bases and J by 0 bases, leaving 7 bases between them. Per germline, CDR1 SGDLS and CDR2 YYNGEE. CDR3 loop: CASSVGGVSYEQYF. In DNA, the CDR3 is TGTGCCAGCAGCGTAGGTGGAGTCTCCTACGAGCAGTACTTC. Drawing the rest from reference TRBV9 and TRBJ2-7, the complete variable domain is DSGVTQTPKHLITATGQRVTLRCSPRSGDLSVYWYQQSLDQGLQFLIQYYNGEERAKGNILERFSAQQFPDLHSELNLSSLELGDSALYFCASSVGGVSYEQYFGPGTRLTVT.

V usage is TRBV6-5 and J usage is TRBJ2-1; D is ambiguous. Per the germline V gene, CDR1 is MNHEY and CDR2 is SVGAGI. Trimming cost V 4 bases and J 0 bases, with 7 bases left between them. The CDR3 has 14 amino acids. The CDR3 region is CASSLKSSYNEQFF. In DNA, the CDR3 is TGTGCCAGCAGTTTGAAGAGCTCCTACAATGAGCAGTTCTTC.

The V gene is TRBV5-4, the J gene TRBJ2-7; D is unclear. CDR1 SGHNT and CDR2 YYREEE come from the germline V gene (reference sequence). The CDR3 is 14 amino acids. Trimming cost V 4 bases and J 6 bases, with 17 bases left between them. The CDR3 region has the DNA TGTGCCAGCAGCACCGGGCAGGCCCCCCTCGAGCAGTACTTC. Amino acid sequence: CASSTGQAPLEQYF.

This chain links TRBV6-1 with TRBJ2-6, with 7 bases matching TRBD1. CDR1 is MNHNS, CDR2 SASEGT, per germline. The CDR3 is made up of 13 amino acids. The V segment lost 10 bases and the J segment 3 bases; nucleotides outside the gene matches: 3. The CDR3 nucleotides read TGTGCCATCGACAGGGTTGGGGCCAACGTCCTGACTTTC. Translated: CAIDRVGANVLTF.